The 32 T cell receptor beta chains given below trace back to one sample, sequenced in a study of blood T cell repertoires in COVID-19. Only in-frame clones appear in the TCRdb table, and some are missing; sequencing was by immunoSEQ multiplex PCR. This repertoire shows just under 250,000 clones, around 88% found once; its top ten account for about 3.1%. Sequencing was performed on peripheral blood. Source of these receptors: a woman in her twenties or thirties who had recovered from COVID-19.

This clone was seen just once. The gene calls are TRBV7-9 and TRBJ1-1, with unresolved D. This CDR3 comprises 12 residues. The germline V gene has CDR1 SEHNR and CDR2 FQNEAQ (reference sequence). Between the trimmed V and J ends, which lost 4 bases and 4 bases, there was a span of 7 bases. As DNA, the CDR3 is TGTGCCAGCAGCTGGGCAAGCACTGAAGCTTTCTTT. It codes for CASSWASTEAFF.

In its sample, this clone was seen a few times. The gene calls are TRBV2 and TRBJ1-4; a weak D match, TRBD1 (6 bases). This CDR3 is 14 amino acids long. The V end was cut by 9 bases, the J end by 6 bases, with 17 bases between. The V gene's germline CDR1 is SNHLY and CDR2 FYNNEI. The CDR3 loop reads CARGGRDPDEKLFF. As DNA, the CDR3 is TGTGCCAGAGGGGGGAGGGACCCGGATGAAAAACTGTTTTTT.

The V call is TRBV7-6, the J call TRBJ1-1; possibly TRBD1 for D (6 bases). CDR1 and CDR2 from the germline V gene are SGHVS and FNYEAQ. The CDR3 is 13 amino acids. V was trimmed by 4 bases and J by 7 bases, leaving 13 bases between them. The CDR3 DNA reads TGTGCCAGCAGCTCGGGAGGGGGGTTTGAAGCTTTCTTT. It specifies CASSSGGGFEAFF. Full variable domain (remainder filled in from reference TRBV7-6 and TRBJ1-1): GAGVSQSPRYKVTKRGQDVALRCDPISGHVSLYWYRQALGQGPEFLTYFNYEAQQDKSGLPNDRFSAERPEGSISTLTIQRTEQRDSAMYRCASSSGGGFEAFFGQGTRLTVV.

This clone was recorded once. This rearrangement joins TRBV7-2 to TRBJ2-3; maybe TRBD2 (7 bases). The CDR3 spans 17 residues. Per germline, CDR1 SGHTA and CDR2 FQGNSA. The V end lost 3 bases, the J end lost 4 bases, and 20 bases lay between the germline ends. CDR3 sequence reads: CASSFLPFGGGADTQYF. The CDR3 nucleotides read TGTGCCAGCAGCTTCCTCCCTTTTGGGGGGGGCGCAGATACGCAGTATTTT.

The CDR3 coding sequence is TGTGCCTGTTCCGGGGGGATAGGGACTGAAGCTTTCTTT. Its protein product is CACSGGIGTEAFF. The V and J genes are TRBV30 and TRBJ1-1, with a possible D match to TRBD1 (5 bases). The CDR3 is 13 amino acids. V dropped 6 bases and J dropped 5 bases, with 16 bases sitting between them. CDR1 and CDR2 (germline): GTSNPN, SVGIG (reference sequence).

The genes are TRBV6-1 and TRBJ2-7; TRBD1 agrees at 7 bases. The CDR3 contains 16 residues. V gave up 0 bases and J gave up 9 bases; unmatched junction bases: 14. Germline V lookup: CDR1 MNHNS, CDR2 SASEGT. The DNA for the CDR3 is TGTGCCAGCAGTGAAGCGGACAGGCCTCCAGGTTTTGGGCAGTACTTC. Protein product: CASSEADRPPGFGQYF.

The rearrangement uses TRBV7-3 and TRBJ1-5; maybe TRBD1 (5 bases). The germline CDR1 and CDR2 sequences are SGHTA and FQGTGA. CDR3 length: 13 residues. V was shortened by 5 bases and J by 4 bases, with 9 bases between the two germline ends. The CDR3 DNA is TGTGCCAGCAGCCCAAACAGGAATCAGCCCCAGCATTTT. It translates to CASSPNRNQPQHF. Complete variable domain (other parts from reference TRBV7-3 and TRBJ1-5): GAGVSQTPSNKVTEKGKYVELRCDPISGHTALYWYRQSLGQGPEFLIYFQGTGAADDSGLPNDRFFAVRPEGSVSTLKIQRTERGDSAVYLCASSPNRNQPQHFGDGTRLSIL.

V gene TRBV18 combines with J gene TRBJ2-5, with D maybe TRBD2 (6 bases). Trimming shortened V by 4 bases and J by 5 bases, and 20 bases separated the two germline ends. The CDR3 has 16 residues. Germline CDR1 KGHSH, CDR2 LQKENI. The CDR3 here is CASSRSGRGSQETQYF. In nucleotides, the CDR3 is TGTGCCAGCTCACGTAGCGGCAGAGGGAGTCAGGAGACCCAGTACTTC.

The V call is TRBV5-6, the J call TRBJ2-7; unclear D gene. Trimming removed 2 bases from V and 2 bases from J, with 5 bases in between. The CDR3 contains 12 residues. Germline CDR1 is SGHDT and CDR2 is YYEEEE. CDR3 region: CASSFQTYEQYF. CDR3 bases: TGTGCCAGCAGCTTCCAAACCTACGAGCAGTACTTC.

V is TRBV6-5 and J is TRBJ1-5, with 7 bases aligning to TRBD1. In germline, CDR1 is MNHEY, CDR2 SVGAGI. V shed 5 bases and J 7 bases; nucleotides not matched to a gene: 5. This CDR3 is 13 amino acids long. The CDR3 region is CASSLDRDQPQHF. In DNA form, the CDR3 reads TGTGCCAGCAGTCTCGACAGGGACCAGCCCCAGCATTTT.

The chain links TRBV6-5 to TRBJ2-1; 8 bases are shared with TRBD2. Germline loops: CDR1 MNHEY, CDR2 SVGAGI. The CDR3 has 15 residues. The J segment lost 8 bases and the V segment lost 6 bases, leaving 12 bases of the junction unmatched. The CDR3 DNA reads as TGTGCCAGCAGCTCCGGGGGGGCCCTGGGGGATGAGCAGTTCTTC. This sequence encodes CASSSGGALGDEQFF.

CDR3 sequence reads: CASSPGTGIYEQYF. CDR3 bases: TGTGCCAGCTCACCCGGGACTGGGATCTACGAGCAGTACTTC. The chain is built from TRBV18 and TRBJ2-7, with D maybe TRBD2 (6 bases). V dropped 3 bases and J dropped 3 bases, with 12 bases sitting between them. There are 14 residues in the CDR3. Germline lookup yields CDR1 KGHSH and CDR2 LQKENI.

The chain joins TRBV6-5 to TRBJ1-6; TRBD1 matches at 7 bases. In germline, CDR1 is MNHEY, CDR2 SVGAGI. This CDR3 comprises 14 residues. V gave up 2 bases and J gave up 9 bases; unmatched junction bases: 4. The chain's CDR3 is CASSYRGGSSPLHF. Written as DNA, the CDR3 is TGTGCCAGCAGTTACAGAGGGGGCAGTTCACCCCTCCACTTT.

In its sample, this clone was seen once. The V call is TRBV3-1 (or the pseudogene TRBV3-2), the J call TRBJ1-4; D unresolved. V lost 8 bases and J lost 8, with 12 bases in between. Germline V gives CDR1 LGHDT, CDR2 YNNKEL (reference sequence). This CDR3 has 12 residues. The CDR3, as DNA: TGTGCCAGCGGACTAAACGGCGAAAAACTGTTTTTT. It yields the protein CASGLNGEKLFF.

This rearrangement joins TRBV2 to TRBJ2-1, with 10 bases matching TRBD1. In germline, CDR1 is SNHLY, CDR2 FYNNEI. J was trimmed by 9 bases and V by 7 bases; bases with no gene match: 3. This CDR3 is 12 amino acids long. The CDR3 loop reads CASKDRGSEQFF. CDR3 sequence (DNA): TGTGCCAGCAAGGACAGGGGGAGTGAGCAGTTCTTC.

The V gene is TRBV9, the J gene TRBJ2-3; 9 bases line up with TRBD2. CDR1 is SGDLS, CDR2 YYNGEE, per germline. The CDR3 extends over 15 amino acids. V lost 6 bases to trimming and J lost 1 base; unmatched junction nucleotides: 6. The CDR3 DNA reads TGTGCCAGCAAGCTCCGGACTAGCGGCACAGATACGCAGTATTTT. Its protein product is CASKLRTSGTDTQYF.

This chain links TRBV14 with TRBJ2-2, with 7 bases fitting TRBD1. Germline V gives CDR1 SGHDN, CDR2 FVKESK. The V and J ends lost 4 bases and 1 base, in that order; junction bases with no gene match: 3. The CDR3 sequence is 15 residues long. The CDR3 DNA reads TGTGCCAGCAGCCTTCGACAGGGGAACACCGGGGAGCTGTTTTTT. The encoded protein is CASSLRQGNTGELFF.

This chain links TRBV9 with TRBJ2-5; 7 nucleotides line up with TRBD2. Germline CDR1 SGDLS, CDR2 YYNGEE. The CDR3 runs 14 residues. J gave up 1 base and V 4 bases, and 4 bases lay outside the gene matches. As DNA, the CDR3 is TGTGCCAGCAGCACGATAGCGGGCCAAGAGACCCAGTACTTC. Protein product: CASSTIAGQETQYF.

The chain uses TRBV12-3 or TRBV12-4 and TRBJ1-2; D is unclear. V lost 7 bases to trimming and J lost 2 bases, with 8 bases between them. This CDR3 region has 12 residues. Here the CDR3 DNA reads TGTGCCAGCAACGGGAACAACTATGGCTACACCTTC. Amino acids: CASNGNNYGYTF.

V gene TRBV7-9 combines with J gene TRBJ1-2; 7 nucleotides line up with TRBD1. The germline CDR1 and CDR2 sequences are SEHNR and FQNEAQ (reference sequence). The CDR3 is 14 amino acids. The junction had 9 bases not matched to a gene; V was cut back by 5 bases and J by 6 bases. The CDR3 DNA sequence: TGTGCCAGCAGCCCATCTACAGGGGATGATGGCTACACCTTC. Translated, it gives CASSPSTGDDGYTF.

The V call is TRBV6-2 or TRBV6-3, the J call TRBJ1-1; tentative D call: TRBD1 (6 bases). This CDR3 is 18 amino acids long. Trimming took 0 bases from V and 4 from J, leaving 21 bases between them. Germline V gene data show CDR1 as MNHEY and CDR2 as SVGEGT. The CDR3 loop is CASSYSTQAGEGGTEAFF. The DNA of the CDR3 is TGTGCCAGCAGTTACTCGACCCAGGCAGGGGAGGGTGGCACTGAAGCTTTCTTT.

The V gene is TRBV11-2, the J gene TRBJ2-7; 9 bases match TRBD1. The CDR3 has 17 amino acids. The V and J ends lost 3 bases and 2 bases, in that order; junction bases with no gene match: 11. CDR1 and CDR2 from the germline V gene are SGHAT and FQNNGV. Here the CDR3 DNA reads TGTGCCAGCAGCTTCCTTTCCGGGACAGGGCGAGCCTACGAGCAGTACTTC. It codes for CASSFLSGTGRAYEQYF.

The chain's CDR3 is CASSWLQETQYF. The CDR3 DNA is TGTGCCAGCAGTTGGCTTCAAGAGACCCAGTACTTC. The chain has TRBV12-3 or TRBV12-4 and TRBJ2-5; D remains ambiguous. CDR3 length equals 12 residues. Between the trimmed V and J ends, which lost 4 bases and 2 bases, there was a span of 5 bases.

This clone has just a few counts. The CDR3 loop is CASSQVPLAGGETQYF. CDR3 nucleotides: TGCGCCAGCAGCCAAGTTCCCCTGGCGGGCGGAGAGACCCAGTACTTC. This chain connects TRBV4-1 to TRBJ2-5; possible D gene TRBD2, 5 bases. The CDR3 length is 16 residues. V was shortened by 1 base and J by 4 bases, with 16 bases between the two germline ends. Germline CDR1 is MGHRA and CDR2 is YSYEKL.

This chain links TRBV10-3 with TRBJ2-7; TRBD1 aligns across 10 bases. Trimming at V came to 11 bases and at J to 5 bases, leaving 15 bases not matched to a gene. The CDR3 extends over 15 amino acids. Germline CDR1 reads ENHRY; CDR2 reads SYGVKD. CDR3 residues: CAVRDRGLPRDEQYF. Written as DNA, the CDR3 is TGTGCCGTCCGGGACAGGGGTCTTCCCCGGGACGAGCAGTACTTC.

The chain has TRBV19 and TRBJ1-1; perhaps TRBD1 as D (5 bases). Trimming removed 7 bases at V and 3 bases at J, with 18 bases between. The germline V gene encodes CDR1 LNHDA and CDR2 SQIVND (reference sequence). CDR3 length: 15 amino acids. As DNA, the CDR3 is TGTGCCAGTAAACCCTGGGGGGGTACGGACACTGAAGCTTTCTTT. The encoded protein is CASKPWGGTDTEAFF.

The chain combines TRBV2 with TRBJ1-2; D is undetermined. Trimming pared 5 bases from V and 6 bases from J, leaving 10 bases between. There are 12 residues in the CDR3. CDR1 and CDR2 (germline): SNHLY, FYNNEI. CDR3 bases: TGTGCCAGCAGTTTCGCGGTTGATGGCTACACCTTC. This encodes CASSFAVDGYTF.

The V gene is TRBV3-1 (or the pseudogene TRBV3-2), the J gene TRBJ2-5, with 9 nucleotides matching TRBD2. Germline V lookup: CDR1 LGHDT, CDR2 YNNKEL (reference sequence). The V segment lost 8 bases and the J segment 5 bases; nucleotides outside the gene matches: 9. This CDR3 has 14 amino acids. CDR3 sequence reads: CASEERGAWETQYF. The CDR3, as DNA: TGTGCCAGCGAGGAGCGGGGGGCCTGGGAGACCCAGTACTTC.

This chain joins TRBV29-1 and TRBJ1-2; TRBD1 is a possible D gene (5 bases). Per the germline V gene, CDR1 is SQVTM and CDR2 is ANQGSEA. V was trimmed by 5 bases and J by 6 bases, leaving 16 bases between them. The CDR3 is 13 residues long. CDR3 region: CSVSRQISDGYTF. DNA for the CDR3: TGCAGCGTTTCGAGACAGATATCGGATGGCTACACCTTC.

CDR3 sequence (DNA): TGTGCCAGCAGCGCCGGACAGGGTTCTCAGCCCCAGCATTTT. Protein sequence: CASSAGQGSQPQHF. This chain uses TRBV7-2 with TRBJ1-5; TRBD1 matches at 8 bases. The ends lost 5 bases at V and 6 bases at J; junction bases unmatched: 6. In germline, CDR1 is SGHTA, CDR2 FQGNSA. The length of the CDR3 is 14 residues. Full variable domain (outside the CDR3, taken from reference TRBV7-2 and TRBJ1-5): GAGVSQSPSNKVTEKGKDVELRCDPISGHTALYWYRQSLGQGLEFLIYFQGNSAPDKSGLPSDRFSAERTGGSVSTLTIQRTQQEDSAVYLCASSAGQGSQPQHFGDGTRLSIL.

This clone showed up just a few times. The chain carries TRBV4-2 and TRBJ2-2; tentatively, D is TRBD1 (6 bases). This CDR3 is built from 17 residues. Trimming shortened V by 4 bases and J by 0 bases, and 15 bases separated the two germline ends. The germline CDR1 and CDR2 sequences are LGHNA and YNFKEQ. The CDR3 nucleotides read TGTGCCAGCAGCCTTCTTACCGGGACATCGAACACCGGGGAGCTGTTTTTT. Amino acid sequence: CASSLLTGTSNTGELFF.

The chain employs TRBV7-3 and TRBJ2-2; weak D call: TRBD2 (6 bases). Germline loops: CDR1 SGHTA, CDR2 FQGTGA. The ends were cut back, 4 bases at V and 6 bases at J, with 30 bases in the middle. CDR3 size: 20 residues. The CDR3 loop reads CASSSNSGLLRDSEAGELFF. The CDR3 bases are TGTGCCAGCAGCTCGAACAGCGGCCTACTCAGGGACTCCGAAGCCGGGGAGCTGTTTTTT.